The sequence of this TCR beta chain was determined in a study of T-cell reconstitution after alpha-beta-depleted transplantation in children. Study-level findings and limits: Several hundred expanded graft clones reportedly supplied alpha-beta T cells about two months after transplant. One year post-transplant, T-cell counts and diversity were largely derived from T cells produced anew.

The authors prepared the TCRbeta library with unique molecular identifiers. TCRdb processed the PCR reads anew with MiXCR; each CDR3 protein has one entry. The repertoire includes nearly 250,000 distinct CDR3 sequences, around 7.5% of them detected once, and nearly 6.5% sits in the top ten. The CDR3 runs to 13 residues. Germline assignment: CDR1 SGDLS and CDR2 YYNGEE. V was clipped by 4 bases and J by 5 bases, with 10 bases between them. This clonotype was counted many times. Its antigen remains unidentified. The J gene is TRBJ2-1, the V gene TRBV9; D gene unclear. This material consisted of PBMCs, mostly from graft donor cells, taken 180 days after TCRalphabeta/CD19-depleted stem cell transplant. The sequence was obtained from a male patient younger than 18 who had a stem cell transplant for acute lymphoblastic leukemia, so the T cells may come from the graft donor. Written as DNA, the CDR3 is TGTGCCAGCAGCCTGTGCGAGGACAATGAGCAGTTCTTC. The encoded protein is CASSLCEDNEQFF.